These 15 T cell receptor beta chains originate from one sample sequenced in a study of T cell repertoires in cytomegalovirus infection. TCRdb analysed the reads with MiXCR anew, one entry per CDR3 protein. In the table there are more than 90,000 distinct CDR3 sequences, roughly a tenth of which are singletons. Their cognate antigens are unknown. The sequencing sample was made of PBMCs, sequenced either directly or after in vitro stimulation (not recorded which). The receptors shown here come from a human donor in good health (CMV status not recorded). Some clones in this sample may be carry-over from other donors' samples.

The rearrangement joins TRBV5-3 to TRBJ2-2; D gene unclear. TRBV5-3 is treated as an ORF (open reading frame) with a function not yet certain. This CDR3 region has 17 residues. Deletions cut 8 bases from V and 7 bases from J, with 27 bases between. The CDR3: CASSPTSPRPRGGELFF. CDR3 bases: TGTGCCAGCAGCCCCACGTCACCTCGGCCCCGTGGCGGGGAGCTGTTTTTT.

This clonotype was seen ten or more times. This chain connects TRBV7-8 to TRBJ2-1; the D gene could be TRBD1 or TRBD2 (5 bases each). V lost 3 bases and J lost 6, with 18 bases in between. The germline V gene has CDR1 SGHVS and CDR2 FQNEAQ. The CDR3 totals 16 residues. As DNA, the CDR3 is TGTGCCAGCAGCTTGGGACCCATCCCCGACGTCAATGAGCAGTTCTTC. Its protein product is CASSLGPIPDVNEQFF.

This clonotype has more than one count but fewer than ten. The chain joins TRBV7-2 to TRBJ2-7; D possibly uses TRBD1 or TRBD2 (5 bases each). The V gene lost 4 bases and the J gene lost 1 base, with 14 bases spanning the gap. The CDR3 loop spans 15 amino acids. From germline, CDR1 is SGHTA and CDR2 FQGNSA. Here the CDR3 DNA reads TGTGCCAGCAGCTCAGCGGACAAGTTTTCCTACGAGCAGTACTTC. This codes for CASSSADKFSYEQYF.

The CDR3 DNA follows: TGTGCCAGCAGGGGGGGGCAGGGTGAAAAACTGTTTTTT. It specifies CASRGGQGEKLFF. This chain connects TRBV7-2 to TRBJ1-4; possible D gene TRBD1, 6 bases. The CDR3 is 13 residues long. Trimming took off 6 bases at V and 7 bases at J, with 12 bases between the two ends. CDR1 and CDR2 from the germline V gene are SGHTA and FQGNSA.

V and J are TRBV20-1 and TRBJ2-2, with TRBD2 identical over 10 bases. Germline trimming cut 6 bases from V and 1 base from J; bases unmatched to any gene: 2. Germline loops: CDR1 DFQATT, CDR2 SNEGSKA (reference sequence). The CDR3 runs 14 residues. CDR3 sequence reads: CSARTSGNTGELFF. The DNA for the CDR3 is TGCAGTGCCCGGACTAGCGGGAACACCGGGGAGCTGTTTTTT.

The J gene is TRBJ1-1, the V gene TRBV7-9; D possibly corresponds to TRBD1 (6 bases). Per the germline V gene, CDR1 is SEHNR and CDR2 is FQNEAQ (reference sequence). The CDR3 is 12 amino acids. V was pared by 5 bases and J by 3 bases, with 7 bases between. The chain's CDR3 is CASSRQDTEAFF. CDR3 nucleotides: TGTGCCAGCAGCAGACAGGACACTGAAGCTTTCTTT.

This clonotype was picked up many times. This chain links TRBV7-2 with TRBJ2-5, with 9 bases lining up with TRBD1. The junction had 4 bases not matched to a gene; V was cut back by 3 bases and J by 2 bases. The CDR3 is made up of 15 amino acids. From germline, CDR1 is SGHTA and CDR2 FQGNSA. For the CDR3, the DNA is TGTGCCAGCAGCTTGACAGGGGGGAGACAAGAGACCCAGTACTTC. Translated, it gives CASSLTGGRQETQYF.

V usage is TRBV2 and J usage is TRBJ2-1; 10 positions agree with TRBD2. This CDR3 is built from 14 residues. Germline V gene data show CDR1 as SNHLY and CDR2 as FYNNEI. The trim removed 3 bases at V and 8 bases at J, leaving 4 bases unmatched. CDR3 DNA: TGTGCCAGCAGTGAGACTAGCGGGTGGGATGAGCAGTTCTTC. Its protein is CASSETSGWDEQFF.

There are many counts of this clonotype. This chain links TRBV9 with TRBJ2-3; D may match TRBD1 or TRBD2 (5 bases each). This CDR3 region has 15 residues. In germline, CDR1 is SGDLS, CDR2 YYNGEE. Trimming took 3 bases from V and 0 from J, leaving 11 bases between them. The CDR3 region is CASSAEGQSTDTQYF. CDR3 nucleotide sequence: TGTGCCAGCAGCGCCGAGGGGCAGAGCACAGATACGCAGTATTTT.

This clonotype was seen more than once but under ten times. The chain carries TRBV2 and TRBJ1-2, with D unclear. The germline CDR1 and CDR2 sequences are SNHLY and FYNNEI. V gave up 4 bases and J gave up 1 base, with 7 bases separating them. The CDR3 has 13 residues. Written as DNA, the CDR3 is TGTGCCAGCAGTGTGGGCCTTAACTATGGCTACACCTTC. Amino acids: CASSVGLNYGYTF.

At least ten counts were recorded for this clonotype. CDR3 residues: CASSHHGQRKYNEQFF. Here the CDR3 DNA reads TGTGCCAGCAGCCACCACGGACAACGGAAATACAATGAGCAGTTCTTC. V usage is TRBV6-2 or TRBV6-3 and J usage is TRBJ2-1; possibly TRBD1 for D (5 bases). Germline-derived CDR1 and CDR2 are MNHEY and SVGEGT. The CDR3 extends over 16 amino acids. V was pared by 6 bases and J by 4 bases, with 19 bases between.

Only a few counts were recorded for this clonotype. V gene TRBV7-2 combines with J gene TRBJ2-5, with D tentatively TRBD1 (5 bases). CDR3 length: 13 residues. The V gene lost 5 bases and the J gene lost 5 bases, with 12 bases spanning the gap. Germline-derived CDR1 and CDR2 are SGHTA and FQGNSA. DNA for the CDR3: TGTGCCAGCAGCCCAGCTCCAGGGGAGACCCAGTACTTC. It codes for CASSPAPGETQYF.

In its sample, this clonotype was seen many times. This rearrangement joins TRBV28 to TRBJ2-4; D not resolved. Germline loops: CDR1 MDHEN, CDR2 SYDVKM. The V gene lost 5 bases and the J gene lost 3 bases, with 14 bases spanning the gap. The length of the CDR3 is 15 residues. Here the CDR3 DNA reads TGTGCCAGCAGTGTCCCCGGGTTTGACAAAAACATTCAGTACTTC. It yields the protein CASSVPGFDKNIQYF. Filled out from reference TRBV28 and TRBJ2-4, the complete variable domain reads DVKVTQSSRYLVKRTGEKVFLECVQDMDHENMFWYRQDPGLGLRLIYFSYDVKMKEKGDIPEGYSVSREKKERFSLILESASTNQTSMYLCASSVPGFDKNIQYFGAGTRLSVL.

This clonotype occurred a few times. The genes are TRBV2 and TRBJ2-7; the D is unclear. The CDR3 loop spans 14 amino acids. Trimming shortened V by 6 bases and J by 0 bases, and 12 bases separated the two germline ends. Germline CDR1 is SNHLY and CDR2 is FYNNEI. CDR3 nucleotide sequence: TGTGCCAGCAGGTTGTCTAGAATCTCCTACGAGCAGTACTTC. Translation: CASRLSRISYEQYF. Using reference TRBV2 and TRBJ2-7 for the parts outside the CDR3, the full variable domain is EPEVTQTPSHQVTQMGQEVILRCVPISNHLYFYWYRQILGQKVEFLVSFYNNEISEKSEIFDDQFSVERPDGSNFTLKIRSTKLEDSAMYFCASRLSRISYEQYFGPGTRLTVT.

For the CDR3, the DNA is TGTGCCAGCAGCCGGGACAGGGGTTACGAGCAGTACTTC. Amino acid sequence: CASSRDRGYEQYF. V gene TRBV11-2 combines with J gene TRBJ2-7; 10 nucleotides match TRBD1. V lost 5 bases to trimming and J lost 4 bases; unmatched junction nucleotides: 2. In germline, CDR1 is SGHAT, CDR2 FQNNGV. The CDR3 is made up of 13 amino acids.